The 4 T cell receptor beta chains reported below all come from one sample, sequenced in a study of T cell responses to AZD1222 COVID-19 vaccine. Sequencing used immunoSEQ multiplex PCR; TCRdb keeps in-frame clones, though not all of them. Of around 130,000 clones detected, just under 95% appear once; the ten largest clones hold roughly 1%. The material was peripheral blood, obtained 28 days after the second AZD1222 dose. Receptor source: an adult who received the AZD1222 COVID-19 vaccine.

The chain employs TRBV5-6 and TRBJ2-3; possibly TRBD2 for D (5 bases). Germline values: CDR1 SGHDT, CDR2 YYEEEE. The V and J ends lost 1 base and 1 base respectively, with 13 bases between them. This CDR3 comprises 16 residues. The CDR3 DNA reads as TGTGCCAGCAGCTTGTGGTCGGGGTACGGCACAGATACGCAGTATTTT. Protein sequence: CASSLWSGYGTDTQYF.

This clone was recorded a few times. The genes are TRBV4-2 and TRBJ1-4; D possibly corresponds to TRBD1 (6 bases). CDR1 and CDR2 from the germline V gene are LGHNA and YNFKEQ. V was clipped by 0 bases and J by 7 bases, with 15 bases between them. CDR3 size: 16 residues. This CDR3 is CASSQDRSGQSEKLFF. The CDR3 nucleotides read TGTGCCAGCAGCCAAGATCGCTCCGGACAGTCTGAAAAACTGTTTTTT.

The V gene is TRBV14, the J gene TRBJ2-2; the D gene could be TRBD1 or TRBD2 (5 bases each). In germline, CDR1 is SGHDN, CDR2 FVKESK. The V and J ends lost 0 bases and 5 bases respectively, with 13 bases between them. The length of the CDR3 is 16 residues. The chain's CDR3 is CASSQEMYWGTGELFF. The CDR3 DNA sequence: TGTGCCAGCAGCCAAGAAATGTATTGGGGGACCGGGGAGCTGTTTTTT.

This rearrangement joins TRBV7-9 to TRBJ2-7; D perhaps matches TRBD1 (5 bases). Trimming shortened V by 1 base and J by 2 bases, and 6 bases separated the two germline ends. Germline V lookup: CDR1 SEHNR, CDR2 FQNEAQ (reference sequence). CDR3 length equals 13 residues. CDR3 coding DNA: TGTGCCAGCAGCTTAGGGGGCCCCTACGAGCAGTACTTC. It yields the protein CASSLGGPYEQYF.